This T cell receptor (beta chain) was recorded in a study of radiotherapy plus CTLA-4 blockade in lung cancer. Whole-study context: Disease control was achieved by about 34% of patients, and objective responses by 18%. Findings of the study overall: Radiotherapy plus ipilimumab was followed by expansion in blood of tumor-derived TCR clones.

This CDR3 is 16 amino acids long. Germline CDR1 and CDR2: SGHRS and YFSETQ. With V trimmed by 4 bases and J by 9 bases, 11 bases remained unmatched. As to this clone: What it binds is unknown.

The method was immunoSEQ multiplex PCR; TCRdb's version includes in-frame clones alone and lacks a portion of them. The sample has about 85,000 clones, approximately 83% seen once. The sequence was obtained from a human donor with non-small cell lung cancer who had a partial response to radiotherapy plus ipilimumab. The specimen was peripheral blood, collected from a patient treated with radiotherapy plus ipilimumab. The chain links TRBV5-1 to TRBJ2-1, with 12 bases that match TRBD1. The CDR3 DNA sequence: TGCGCCAGCAGCCCGGAGGTGGGACAGGGGGCATCTGAGCAGTTCTTC. Translation: CASSPEVGQGASEQFF.